This T cell receptor beta chain was captured in a study of cytomegalovirus exposure and HLA in healthy donors. General study points: In a later analysis, HLA-associated TCR beta chains were more clonally expanded than equally common others. There were several of the most significant clusters that appeared linked to common viral pathogens in a later analysis. Researchers reported from a later analysis that most CMV-associated TCR beta chains appeared HLA-restricted.

Trimming removed 2 bases from V and 2 bases from J; junction bases left unmatched: 4. The CDR3 is 15 residues long. Germline V lookup: CDR1 SGHTA, CDR2 FQGNSA. Turning to this clone: Its cognate antigen is unknown.

In the PCR, 60 Vbeta and 13 Jbeta primers were used. Sequencing was performed with immunoSEQ multiplex PCR; in TCRdb, only in-frame clones are kept and a portion is missing. The sample includes some 93,000 clones, around three fifths of them seen just once. V is TRBV7-2 and J is TRBJ2-5, with 8 bases identical to TRBD2. Specimen: PBMCs. The TCR sequence derives from a boy between 10 and 17 years old in good health and CMV-seropositive. The CDR3 here is CASSLLAGSQETQYF. CDR3 sequence (DNA): TGTGCCAGCAGCTTACTAGCGGGTTCGCAAGAGACCCAGTACTTC. The complete variable domain, with remaining parts taken from reference TRBV7-2 and TRBJ2-5, reads GAGVSQSPSNKVTEKGKDVELRCDPISGHTALYWYRQSLGQGLEFLIYFQGNSAPDKSGLPSDRFSAERTGGSVSTLTIQRTQQEDSAVYLCASSLLAGSQETQYFGPGTRLLVL.